This paragraph reports one T cell receptor beta chain. This sample was included in a study of blood T cell repertoires in COVID-19. Study-level information: Italy, Spain and the United States were the sources of the convalescent and acute COVID-19 samples.

Trimming pared 0 bases from V and 4 bases from J, leaving 6 bases between. The CDR3 extends over 13 amino acids. Looked up from germline, CDR1 is MGHRA and CDR2 is YSYEKL. In the authors' methods: Nucleated cell number was recorded as an estimate derived from reference gene primer amplification. TCRdb's table, derived via immunoSEQ multiplex PCR, lists solely in-frame clones and lacks some. For V, J and clone size, that table is used; D and trimming come from the DNA. The data contain approximately 240,000 clones, approximately 80% of them seen just once; the ten biggest clones take up about a sixth.

This clonotype originated in a woman aged 80 or older with active or convalescent COVID-19. The chain is built from TRBV4-1 and TRBJ2-5, with D tentatively TRBD2 (5 bases). Input material: peripheral blood. CDR3 sequence (DNA): TGCGCCAGCAGCCAAGATGAGGGAGAGACCCAGTACTTC. Its protein product is CASSQDEGETQYF.